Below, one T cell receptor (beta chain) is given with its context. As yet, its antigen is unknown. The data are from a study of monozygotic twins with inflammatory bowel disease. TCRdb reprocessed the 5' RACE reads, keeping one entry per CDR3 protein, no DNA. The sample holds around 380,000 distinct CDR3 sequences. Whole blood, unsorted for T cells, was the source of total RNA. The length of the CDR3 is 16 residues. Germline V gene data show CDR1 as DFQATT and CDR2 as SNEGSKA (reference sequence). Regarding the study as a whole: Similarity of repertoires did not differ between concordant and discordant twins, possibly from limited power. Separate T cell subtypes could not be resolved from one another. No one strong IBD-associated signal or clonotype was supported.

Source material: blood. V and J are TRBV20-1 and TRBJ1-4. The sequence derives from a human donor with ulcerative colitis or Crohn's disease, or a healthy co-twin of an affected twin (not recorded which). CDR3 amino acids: CSARDGVTTQREKLFF.